The 21 T cell receptor beta chains below all came from one sample that was sequenced in a study of T cells in pancreatic ductal adenocarcinoma. The protocol was immunoSEQ multiplex PCR, while the TCRdb copy is restricted to in-frame clones and leaves out a portion. Of roughly 100,000 clones listed, around 96% are singletons. Surgery without prior neoadjuvant therapy was the treatment of the selected pancreatic ductal adenocarcinoma patients. Input material: PBMCs. The receptors were gathered from a human donor with pancreatic ductal adenocarcinoma.

CDR3 sequence: CASSSPSSYEQYF. In DNA, the CDR3 is TGTGCCAGCAGCTCGCCGAGCTCCTACGAGCAGTACTTC. The chain carries TRBV11-3 and TRBJ2-7; D is ambiguous. Trimming left V 4 bases short and J 0 bases short, with 7 bases between. CDR1 SGHNT and CDR2 YENEEA come from the germline V gene. The CDR3 has 13 amino acids.

The gene calls are TRBV5-1 and TRBJ2-7, with 12 bases aligning to TRBD2. Losses at the gene ends were 4 bases for V and 9 bases for J; bases not matched to a gene: 11. CDR3 length: 15 amino acids. Germline V gene data show CDR1 as SGHRS and CDR2 as YFSETQ. CDR3 region: CASSEGLAGTGVQYF. CDR3 in DNA: TGCGCCAGCAGCGAGGGACTAGCGGGTACCGGGGTGCAGTACTTC.

V is TRBV4-2 and J is TRBJ1-2; the D is unclear. Germline loops: CDR1 LGHNA, CDR2 YNFKEQ. The length of the CDR3 is 15 residues. V was shortened by 4 bases and J by 4 bases, with 16 bases between the two germline ends. The CDR3 region is CASSLPGGVGYGYTF. In DNA form, the CDR3 reads TGTGCCAGCAGCCTTCCTGGCGGGGTCGGCTATGGCTACACCTTC.

This rearrangement joins TRBV28 to TRBJ1-4; 8 bases match TRBD1. Germline values: CDR1 MDHEN, CDR2 SYDVKM. This CDR3 region has 13 residues. The V segment lost 7 bases and the J segment 8 bases; nucleotides outside the gene matches: 6. CDR3 bases: TGTGCCAGCACAGGGGGCGCGCAGGAAAAACTGTTTTTT. Translation: CASTGGAQEKLFF.

The chain uses TRBV5-6 and TRBJ2-5, with 8 bases aligning to TRBD2. The V gene's germline CDR1 is SGHDT and CDR2 YYEEEE. The CDR3 contains 15 residues. Unmatched junction bases numbered 7, after V lost 1 base and J lost 5 bases. The CDR3 region is CASSLTSGGVETQYF. The CDR3 bases are TGTGCCAGCAGCTTGACTAGCGGAGGGGTGGAGACCCAGTACTTC.

The chain has TRBV5-1 and TRBJ2-3, with TRBD1 identical over 12 bases. In germline, CDR1 is SGHRS, CDR2 YFSETQ. The CDR3 loop spans 15 amino acids. J lost 4 bases, V lost 4 bases, and 4 bases had no gene match. The CDR3 loop is CASSAGTGGSDTQYF. CDR3 coding DNA: TGCGCCAGCAGCGCCGGGACAGGGGGCTCAGATACGCAGTATTTT. Full variable domain (outside the CDR3, taken from reference TRBV5-1 and TRBJ2-3): KAGVTQTPRYLIKTRGQQVTLSCSPISGHRSVSWYQQTPGQGLQFLFEYFSETQRNKGNFPGRFSGRQFSNSRSEMNVSTLELGDSALYLCASSAGTGGSDTQYFGPGTRLTVL.

The rearrangement uses TRBV9 and TRBJ1-2; D not resolved. CDR1 and CDR2 from the germline V gene are SGDLS and YYNGEE. The CDR3 spans 11 residues. Trimming shortened V by 7 bases and J by 8 bases, and 12 bases separated the two germline ends. CDR3 region: CASGQSLGYTF. As DNA, the CDR3 is TGTGCCAGCGGCCAATCCCTCGGCTACACCTTC.

Worth noting for this clone: The sample contains more than one DNA sequence encoding this CDR3. This sequence joins TRBV18 and TRBJ2-5; D is undetermined. V was cut by 2 bases and J by 2 bases, with 6 bases left in between. This CDR3 spans 13 amino acids. Germline lookup yields CDR1 KGHSH and CDR2 LQKENI. The CDR3, as DNA: TGTGCCAGCTCACCAAACTCACAAGAGACCCAGTACTTC. This gives the protein CASSPNSQETQYF. The full variable domain, in which reference TRBV18 and TRBJ2-5 provide the parts outside the CDR3, is NAGVMQNPRHLVRRRGQEARLRCSPMKGHSHVYWYRQLPEEGLKFMVYLQKENIIDESGMPKERFSAEFPKEGPSILRIQQVVRGDSAAYFCASSPNSQETQYFGPGTRLLVL.

This clone has only a few counts. The chain employs TRBV2 and TRBJ2-7; the D is unclear. The V gene's germline CDR1 is SNHLY and CDR2 FYNNEI. The V and J ends lost 6 bases and 2 bases respectively, with 17 bases between them. The CDR3 length is 15 residues. CDR3 bases: TGTGCCAGCAGAGAAACTCCGACTGGCGCCTACGAGCAGTACTTC. This gives the protein CASRETPTGAYEQYF.

The rearrangement links TRBV11-3 to TRBJ1-1, with 7 bases aligning to TRBD1. Germline V lookup: CDR1 SGHNT, CDR2 YENEEA. There are 13 residues in the CDR3. V gave up 4 bases and J gave up 11 bases; unmatched junction bases: 10. The CDR3 region is CASSSSGQVGAFF. CDR3 sequence (DNA): TGTGCCAGCAGCTCGTCTGGACAGGTTGGGGCTTTCTTT.

The chain couples TRBV7-2 to TRBJ1-1; D ambiguous. This CDR3 has 15 residues. Trimming cost V 4 bases and J 0 bases, with 12 bases left between them. The germline V gene encodes CDR1 SGHTA and CDR2 FQGNSA. The CDR3 here is CASSSGPLMNTEAFF. The CDR3 DNA sequence: TGTGCCAGCAGCTCAGGTCCCCTAATGAACACTGAAGCTTTCTTT. The variable domain in full, completed from reference TRBV7-2 and TRBJ1-1, reads GAGVSQSPSNKVTEKGKDVELRCDPISGHTALYWYRQSLGQGLEFLIYFQGNSAPDKSGLPSDRFSAERTGGSVSTLTIQRTQQEDSAVYLCASSSGPLMNTEAFFGQGTRLTVV.

The chain joins TRBV9 to TRBJ2-5; possible D gene TRBD1, 6 bases. Germline V gene data show CDR1 as SGDLS and CDR2 as YYNGEE. The CDR3 totals 13 residues. With 8 bases removed from V and 5 bases from J, the gap between germline ends came to 16 bases. In DNA, the CDR3 is TGTGCCAGTTCCCTACCAGGGGTCGAGACCCAGTACTTC. It is translated as CASSLPGVETQYF.

J is TRBJ2-1 and V is TRBV27, with 16 bases lining up with TRBD2. Germline V lookup: CDR1 MNHEY, CDR2 SMNVEV (reference sequence). Trimming cost V 6 bases and J 8 bases; bases outside gene matches: 1. CDR3 length: 14 residues. The CDR3 spells CASRGLAGGYEQFF. The CDR3 DNA is TGTGCCAGCAGGGGACTAGCGGGAGGGTATGAGCAGTTCTTC.

The chain is built from TRBV6-5 and TRBJ2-5; TRBD2 matches 9 bases. Germline loops: CDR1 MNHEY, CDR2 SVGAGI. The CDR3 consists of 12 residues. V lost 6 bases and J lost 4; bases outside the gene matches: 0. CDR3 nucleotide sequence: TGTGCCAGCAGGACTAGCGGAGAGACCCAGTACTTC. Translating gives CASRTSGETQYF.

The chain uses TRBV5-6 and TRBJ1-5; TRBD1 aligns across 9 bases. The CDR3 runs to 15 residues. CDR1 and CDR2 (germline): SGHDT, YYEEEE. Trimming removed 8 bases from V and 3 bases from J; junction bases left unmatched: 9. The CDR3: CASQLTGGNNQPQHF. The CDR3 DNA follows: TGTGCCAGTCAGCTGACAGGGGGAAACAATCAGCCCCAGCATTTT.

The chain employs TRBV2 and TRBJ1-1; D might be TRBD1 (5 bases). CDR3 length equals 15 residues. Germline V CDR1 and CDR2: SNHLY, FYNNEI. V shed 4 bases and J shed 1 base, with 13 bases lying between them. This chain's CDR3 is CASSVGAVRNTEAFF. The CDR3 DNA follows: TGTGCCAGCAGTGTAGGGGCCGTGCGGAACACTGAAGCTTTCTTT. Drawing the rest from reference TRBV2 and TRBJ1-1, the complete variable domain is EPEVTQTPSHQVTQMGQEVILRCVPISNHLYFYWYRQILGQKVEFLVSFYNNEISEKSEIFDDQFSVERPDGSNFTLKIRSTKLEDSAMYFCASSVGAVRNTEAFFGQGTRLTVV.

This clone has just a few counts. The CDR3 is CSVEDGESSYNEQFF. The CDR3 DNA follows: TGCAGCGTTGAGGACGGGGAGAGCTCCTACAATGAGCAGTTCTTC. This rearrangement joins TRBV29-1 to TRBJ2-1, with D possibly being TRBD2 (5 bases). V dropped 3 bases and J dropped 0 bases, with 12 bases sitting between them. This CDR3 has 15 amino acids. CDR1 SQVTM and CDR2 ANQGSEA come from the germline V gene.

J is TRBJ2-6 and V is TRBV5-1, with D perhaps matching TRBD1 (5 bases). V shed 1 base and J shed 2 bases, with 10 bases lying between them. CDR1 and CDR2 (germline): SGHRS, YFSETQ. This CDR3 has 16 amino acids. The CDR3 DNA reads TGCGCCAGCAGCTTGCCCGCAGGGACTGGGGCCAACGTCCTGACTTTC. Translating gives CASSLPAGTGANVLTF.

The chain carries TRBV28 and TRBJ2-5; D might be TRBD2 (5 bases). Germline V gene data show CDR1 as MDHEN and CDR2 as SYDVKM. Between the trimmed V and J ends, which lost 7 bases and 5 bases, there was a span of 8 bases. The CDR3 is 11 residues long. CDR3 in amino acids: CASIPGETQYF. The DNA for the CDR3 is TGTGCCAGCATCCCGGGGGAGACCCAGTACTTC.

The J gene is TRBJ1-5, the V gene TRBV2; 9 bases match TRBD1. The CDR3 has 14 amino acids. V shed 8 bases, J shed 4 bases, and the junction held 6 bases outside the gene matches. Per the germline V gene, CDR1 is SNHLY and CDR2 is FYNNEI. This chain's CDR3 is CASRTGVLNQPQHF. The DNA for the CDR3 is TGTGCCAGCCGGACAGGGGTCCTGAATCAGCCCCAGCATTTT. Full variable domain (missing parts from reference TRBV2 and TRBJ1-5): EPEVTQTPSHQVTQMGQEVILRCVPISNHLYFYWYRQILGQKVEFLVSFYNNEISEKSEIFDDQFSVERPDGSNFTLKIRSTKLEDSAMYFCASRTGVLNQPQHFGDGTRLSIL.

The chain couples TRBV4-3 to TRBJ2-7; TRBD1 might be the D (5 bases). The ends were cut back, 1 base at V and 3 bases at J, with 13 bases in the middle. From germline, CDR1 is LGHNA and CDR2 YSLEER. This CDR3 has 15 amino acids. This CDR3 is CASSQATERGYEQYF. The CDR3 DNA is TGCGCCAGCAGCCAAGCGACAGAAAGGGGCTACGAGCAGTACTTC.